This T cell receptor (beta chain) was captured in a study of OX40 agonist ivuxolimab in advanced cancers. Study-wide findings and caveats: On average, a greater number of expanded clones characterised CD8+ T cells relative to CD4+. Patients who responded partially at 0.1-3.0 mg/kg showed clonal expansion ranking among the lowest.

Clones were read by immunoSEQ multiplex PCR, and TCRdb kept only the in-frame ones, dropping some. The sample lists around 80,000 clones, 70% to 90% occurring once. This clone was found a few times. Antigen: not known. CDR3 length equals 12 residues. Trimming removed 7 bases from V and 2 bases from J, with 11 bases in between. CDR1 is GTSNPN and CDR2 is SVGIG in the germline V gene (reference sequence). Sequenced material: CD4+ or CD8+ T cells sorted from blood, taken in a trial of the OX40 agonist ivuxolimab. The clonotype originates from an adult with an advanced solid tumor such as melanoma, head and neck, liver or kidney cancer. The chain links TRBV30 to TRBJ1-1; D not certain. The CDR3 DNA is TGTGCCTCCACAAGGAGTAACACTGAAGCTTTCTTT. Protein: CASTRSNTEAFF.